The next 22 T cell receptor beta chains were all read from a single sample in a study of CD8+CD57+ T cells in acquired aplastic anemia. For CDR3 and TCR beta VDJ profiling, genomic DNA was the template used. TCRdb called the reads again in MiXCR, with one record for every CDR3 protein. This sample carries 150,000 to 200,000 distinct CDR3 sequences, roughly 48% of them seen once, and the ten largest clones take about 1.1%. Sequenced sample: sorted CD4+, CD8+, or CD8+CD57+ T cells (not recorded which) from PBMCs. These receptors originate from a human donor in good health.

About this clonotype itself: A much larger clone differs by one base, so this may be a read error. The J gene is TRBJ2-1, the V gene TRBV12-3 or TRBV12-4, with no clear D. This CDR3 has 11 amino acids. V lost 3 bases, J lost 11 bases, and 8 bases lay in between. The CDR3 region is CASSFVDQQFF. As DNA, the CDR3 is TGTGCCAGCAGTTTTGTCGATCAGCAGTTCTTC.

For this clonotype: One end of the junction does not line up with germline, which may come from a read error. The rearrangement joins TRBV11-1 to TRBJ2-7; 8 bases are a match to TRBD1. The CDR3 extends over 16 amino acids. Germline-derived CDR1 and CDR2 are SGHAT and FQDESV (reference sequence). The DNA for the CDR3 is TGTGCCAGCAGCTTACCCAGGACAGGGCTTAGCTACAAGCAGTACTTC. Translating gives CASSLPRTGLSYKQYF.

This clonotype was recorded many times. The chain carries TRBV7-9 and TRBJ1-2; D gene unclear. The germline V and J ends were trimmed by 5 bases and 4 bases, with 14 bases remaining between them. The CDR3 totals 14 residues. Looked up from germline, CDR1 is SEHNR and CDR2 is FQNEAQ (reference sequence). As DNA, the CDR3 is TGTGCCAGCAGCCAAACCCAGATGCTCTATGGCTACACCTTC. It codes for CASSQTQMLYGYTF. Together with reference TRBV7-9 and TRBJ1-2, the CDR3 gives the full variable domain: DTGVSQNPRHKITKRGQNVTFRCDPISEHNRLYWYRQTLGQGPEFLTYFQNEAQLEKSRLLSDRFSAERPKGSFSTLEIQRTEQGDSAMYLCASSQTQMLYGYTFGSGTRLTVV.

This clonotype was seen more than once but under ten times. This chain uses TRBV7-3 with TRBJ2-7; no firm D call. CDR3 length: 11 residues. Per the germline V gene, CDR1 is SGHTA and CDR2 is FQGTGA. V was pared by 7 bases and J by 6 bases, with 10 bases between. The CDR3 DNA follows: TGTGCCAGCACAGACTTGGCCGAGCAGTACTTC. This encodes CASTDLAEQYF. The whole variable domain, remainder taken from reference TRBV7-3 and TRBJ2-7, is GAGVSQTPSNKVTEKGKYVELRCDPISGHTALYWYRQSLGQGPEFLIYFQGTGAADDSGLPNDRFFAVRPEGSVSTLKIQRTERGDSAVYLCASTDLAEQYFGPGTRLTVT.

This clonotype has ten or more counts. The rearrangement joins TRBV9 to TRBJ2-6, with 8 bases lining up with TRBD1. Trimming at V came to 0 bases and at J to 0 bases, leaving 8 bases not matched to a gene. The CDR3 covers 19 residues. Germline CDR1 reads SGDLS; CDR2 reads YYNGEE. CDR3 region: CASSVVGTGLSSGANVLTF. The CDR3 DNA sequence: TGTGCCAGCAGCGTAGTAGGGACAGGCTTAAGCTCTGGGGCCAACGTCCTGACTTTC.

The CDR3 loop reads CASSIGGQGMTEAFF. As DNA, the CDR3 is TGTGCCAGTAGTATTGGGGGACAGGGTATGACTGAAGCTTTCTTT. The J gene is TRBJ1-1, the V gene TRBV19; TRBD1 matches at 9 bases. With 3 bases clipped from V and 5 bases from J, the junction kept 7 bases outside the gene matches. Germline CDR1 and CDR2: LNHDA and SQIVND (reference sequence). This CDR3 is 15 amino acids long.

As regards this clonotype: A much larger clone lies a single base off, so this may be a read error. The conserved phenylalanine or tryptophan is not found at the CDR3 terminus, so this likely reflects a read error. V gene TRBV6-5 combines with J gene TRBJ2-7; D remains unclear. The CDR3 is 15 residues long. Germline V gene data show CDR1 as MNHEY and CDR2 as SVGAGI. V lost 0 bases, J lost 3 bases, and 12 bases lay in between. As DNA, the CDR3 is TGTGCCAGCAGTTACTCTCGGCACAGCAACTACGAGCAGTACCTC. Residues: CASSYSRHSNYEQYL.

The chain combines TRBV20-1 with TRBJ1-1; TRBD1 is a possible D gene (5 bases). Trimming took 5 bases from V and 1 from J, leaving 8 bases between them. The CDR3 has 12 residues. The germline CDR1 and CDR2 sequences are DFQATT and SNEGSKA (reference sequence). This chain's CDR3 is CSAWGGNTEAFF. The CDR3, as DNA: TGCAGTGCTTGGGGGGGGAACACTGAAGCTTTCTTT.

This clonotype was detected ten times or more. V usage is TRBV12-3 or TRBV12-4 and J usage is TRBJ2-7; perhaps D is TRBD1 or TRBD2 (5 bases each). With 0 bases removed from V and 5 bases from J, the gap between germline ends came to 17 bases. The CDR3 spans 16 residues. This CDR3 reads CASSLAQGRDLNEQYF. CDR3 nucleotide sequence: TGTGCCAGCAGTTTAGCGCAGGGTAGGGACCTTAACGAGCAGTACTTC.

In regard to this clonotype: One base away lies a much larger clone, so this may be a sequencing read error. The V call is TRBV4-2, the J call TRBJ1-1, with TRBD1 identical over 7 bases. J was trimmed by 1 base and V by 10 bases; bases with no gene match: 18. CDR3 length: 17 amino acids. Germline V gives CDR1 LGHNA, CDR2 YNFKEQ. This CDR3 reads CATNKGGTVKSNTEAFF. CDR3 bases: TGTGCCACCAATAAGGGTGGGACAGTAAAATCGAACACTGAAGCTTTCTTT.

V gene TRBV15 combines with J gene TRBJ1-6; TRBD1 might be the D (6 bases). Trimming cost V 0 bases and J 4 bases, with 13 bases left between them. CDR1 and CDR2 from the germline V gene are LNHNV and YYDKDF (reference sequence). This CDR3 has 17 residues. This CDR3 reads CATSRDLGAIYNSPLHF. In DNA form, the CDR3 reads TGTGCCACCAGCAGAGATTTGGGGGCAATTTATAATTCACCCCTCCACTTT.

This clonotype has only a few counts. The gene calls are TRBV20-1 and TRBJ2-1, with D perhaps matching TRBD2 (7 bases). Germline V gene sequence: CDR1 DFQATT, CDR2 SNEGSKA (reference sequence). Trimming removed 0 bases at V and 3 bases at J, with 18 bases between. The CDR3 spans 17 residues. In nucleotides, the CDR3 is TGCAGTGCTAGAGATGAGGGGGGGGCCTCTCACTACAATGAGCAGTTCTTC. Protein: CSARDEGGASHYNEQFF.

V gene TRBV29-1 combines with J gene TRBJ1-1, with 7 bases aligning to TRBD1. V was pared by 4 bases and J by 4 bases, with 6 bases of the junction left unmatched. This CDR3 has 13 residues. CDR1 is SQVTM and CDR2 is ANQGSEA in the germline V gene. The CDR3 protein is CSVVWQGGTEAFF. The CDR3 coding sequence is TGCAGCGTTGTTTGGCAGGGGGGCACTGAAGCTTTCTTT.

This clonotype was seen at least ten times. The rearrangement joins TRBV20-1 to TRBJ2-2; 8 positions match TRBD1. Trimming cost V 5 bases and J 6 bases; bases outside gene matches: 14. Germline CDR1 DFQATT, CDR2 SNEGSKA (reference sequence). This CDR3 has 16 amino acids. CDR3 in DNA: TGCAGTGCTTATACTCGGACAGGGACGTCGGCCGGGGAGCTGTTTTTT. Amino acid sequence: CSAYTRTGTSAGELFF.

This clonotype has a handful of counts. V gene TRBV15 combines with J gene TRBJ1-1, with D possibly matching TRBD1 (5 bases). The V and J ends lost 0 bases and 2 bases respectively, with 10 bases between them. The germline CDR1 and CDR2 sequences are LNHNV and YYDKDF (reference sequence). CDR3 size: 15 residues. This chain's CDR3 is CATSREGGVNTEAFF. For the CDR3, the DNA is TGTGCCACCAGCAGAGAGGGGGGAGTTAACACTGAAGCTTTCTTT.

This clonotype was counted a single time. This chain joins TRBV7-9 and TRBJ2-7, with 7 bases fitting TRBD2. This CDR3 has 15 amino acids. Trimming removed 5 bases from V and 2 bases from J; junction bases left unmatched: 9. The germline gives CDR1 SEHNR, CDR2 FQNEAQ (reference sequence). The CDR3 DNA reads as TGTGCCAGCAGCCCCCCTAGCGGACTTACCTACGAGCAGTACTTC. This encodes CASSPPSGLTYEQYF.

This rearrangement joins TRBV20-1 to TRBJ1-2, with 8 bases identical to TRBD1. Trimming removed 6 bases from V and 5 bases from J; junction bases left unmatched: 11. The CDR3 has 14 residues. Germline loops: CDR1 DFQATT, CDR2 SNEGSKA (reference sequence). The CDR3 DNA reads TGCAGTGCGCCCAACAGGGGGAGGTTATATGGCTACACCTTC. Translation gives CSAPNRGRLYGYTF.

Many counts were recorded for this clonotype. As DNA, the CDR3 is TGTGCCAGCAGCCCGGACAGGGTGGGTTACGAGCAGTACTTC. It encodes CASSPDRVGYEQYF. The rearrangement uses TRBV5-6 and TRBJ2-7, with 8 positions matching TRBD1. Germline V gene lookup returns CDR1 SGHDT and CDR2 YYEEEE. The length of the CDR3 is 14 residues. Trimming cost V 4 bases and J 4 bases; bases outside gene matches: 7.

This chain links TRBV10-3 with TRBJ2-5; D possibly corresponds to TRBD2 (5 bases). CDR1 ENHRY and CDR2 SYGVKD come from the germline V gene. V gave up 3 bases and J gave up 6 bases, with 11 bases separating them. This CDR3 comprises 13 residues. As DNA, the CDR3 is TGTGCCATCAGTGAAGAGGGCTGGAAGACCCAGTACTTC. As protein: CAISEEGWKTQYF.

This clonotype appeared many times. The chain couples TRBV2 to TRBJ1-6; D is unclear. The germline CDR1 and CDR2 sequences are SNHLY and FYNNEI. This CDR3 region has 13 residues. Trimming shortened V by 4 bases and J by 10 bases, and 11 bases separated the two germline ends. CDR3 in DNA: TGTGCCAGCAGTGCTCACCCGGCGTCACCCCTCCACTTT. Translating it yields CASSAHPASPLHF.

This clonotype was seen many times. One end of the junction does not line up with germline, which may come from a read error. The chain couples TRBV7-9 to TRBJ1-2, with 7 bases matching TRBD1. Germline loops: CDR1 SEHNR, CDR2 FQNEAQ (reference sequence). This CDR3 contains 13 residues. This CDR3 reads CAGSRQGIYGYTF. The DNA for the CDR3 is TGTGCCGGCAGCCGACAGGGTATCTATGGCTACACCTTC.

This chain uses TRBV24-1 with TRBJ2-3, with 11 bases that match TRBD1. With V trimmed by 3 bases and J by 4 bases, 2 bases remained unmatched. The CDR3 extends over 15 amino acids. Germline values: CDR1 KGHDR, CDR2 SFDVKD. CDR3 protein: CATSDPGQGADTQYF. The CDR3 bases are TGTGCCACCAGTGATCCGGGACAGGGGGCAGATACGCAGTATTTT.